The source of this T cell receptor (beta chain) is a study of blood T cells in healthy people across ages. The second PCR ran roughly 6 to 11 cycles with a sample-barcoded 5' primer and J-beta primers. TCRdb processed the 5' RACE reads anew with MiXCR; each CDR3 protein has one entry. Altogether 800,000 to 950,000 distinct CDR3 sequences are present, under 35% being singletons, with the ten largest covering roughly 10%. There were healthy Caucasian individuals from Russia, aged roughly 6 to 100, serving as donors. The V gene end was trimmed by 1 base and the J gene end by 5 bases; junction bases not matched to a gene: 6. Germline assignment: CDR1 SGHTA and CDR2 FQGNSA. The length of the CDR3 is 15 residues. These data were likewise used in another study, on T cells of mothers and their children. That report adds: During the second PCR, the M1S primer introduced sample barcodes along with 2-4 random nucleotides. Each mother gave over 8.5 million TCR beta CDR3 reads; each child, about 2.8 million.

This sequence was found in a middle-aged woman in good health. This chain joins TRBV7-2 and TRBJ2-3, with TRBD2 identical over 7 bases. Sequencing input: blood. The DNA of the CDR3 is TGTGCCAGCAGCTTAGTGCGGGCTAGCGGAGATACGCAGTATTTT. Its translation: CASSLVRASGDTQYF.